This is a list of T cell receptor beta chains from one sample in a study of spatial heterogeneity in lung cancer. MiXCR, applied by TCRdb to the 5' RACE reads, yields one record per CDR3 protein. This sample carries under 4,000 distinct CDR3 sequences, roughly 3% of them seen once, and the ten largest clones take 15% to 20%. Sample: lung tumor tissue, taken at surgery. The source is a male donor with early-stage non-small cell lung cancer. CDR3s include the opening cysteine and the closing phenylalanine or tryptophan. The D gene is left open where the match is weak. For some rows the clone size is stated as once, few or many, or as a class when expanded; others skip it.

d_call clone_size j_call v_call cdr3_aa cdr3_nt
TRBD1 many TRBJ1-1 TRBV6-6 CASSSTDRANTEAFF TGTGCCAGCAGTTCCACGGACAGGGCGAACACTGAAGCTTTCTTT
TRBD1 medium-sized TRBJ1-3 TRBV7-2 CASSLFQGAAGNTIYF TGTGCCAGCAGCTTATTCCAGGGGGCAGCCGGAAACACCATATATTTT
NA medium-sized TRBJ1-2 TRBV6-5 CASSPGGSYGYTF TGTGCCAGCAGTCCCGGCGGGAGCTATGGCTACACCTTC
NA many TRBJ2-3 TRBV9 CASSDGVTDTQYF TGTGCCAGCAGCGACGGGGTCACAGATACGCAGTATTTT
NA medium-sized TRBJ2-7 TRBV18 CASSPLDRGGGEQYF TGTGCCAGCTCACCACTCGACAGGGGAGGGGGAGAGCAGTACTTC
NA medium-sized TRBJ2-5 TRBV6-5 CASRNAGTVQETQYF TGTGCCAGCAGGAACGCCGGGACGGTGCAAGAGACCCAGTACTTC
NA medium-sized TRBJ1-5 TRBV12-5 CASGLFGGKGNQPQHF TGTGCTAGTGGTTTGTTCGGGGGAAAGGGCAATCAGCCCCAGCATTTT
NA medium-sized TRBJ2-3 TRBV5-1 CASSRTSSTDTQYF TGCGCCAGCAGCAGAACTTCTAGCACAGATACGCAGTATTTT
TRBD1 NA TRBJ1-5 TRBV12-3/TRBV12-4 CASIWGQGVSQPQHF TGTGCCAGCATTTGGGGACAGGGGGTAAGTCAGCCCCAGCATTTT
NA medium-sized TRBJ2-5 TRBV7-2 CASSFRGSEQYF TGTGCCAGCAGCTTCCGGGGATCGGAGCAGTACTTC
NA medium-sized TRBJ2-2 TRBV10-3 CAITIGEQMNTGELFF TGTGCCATCACGATAGGGGAGCAGATGAACACCGGGGAGCTGTTTTTT
NA many TRBJ2-5 TRBV12-5 CASGLGTQETQYF TGTGCTAGTGGTTTGGGCACACAAGAGACCCAGTACTTC
NA medium-sized TRBJ2-4 TRBV7-2 CASSFGGSKNIQYF TGTGCCAGCAGCTTTGGAGGGTCCAAAAACATTCAGTACTTC
NA medium-sized TRBJ2-2 TRBV29-1 CSTNQGGTGELFF TGCAGCACAAACCAGGGAGGCACCGGGGAGCTGTTTTTT
NA NA TRBJ2-1 TRBV6-5 CASASGLGNEQFF TGTGCCAGCGCTAGTGGTCTCGGCAATGAGCAGTTCTTC
NA hyperexpanded TRBJ2-3 TRBV5-6 CASSLGRSDTQYF TGTGCCAGCAGCTTGGGGCGATCAGATACGCAGTATTTT
TRBD1 medium-sized TRBJ1-5 TRBV7-2 CASSLGGRGWDQPQHF TGTGCCAGCAGCTTAGGTGGCAGGGGGTGGGATCAGCCCCAGCATTTT
NA medium-sized TRBJ2-3 TRBV3-1 CASSQVGSSSTDTQYF TGTGCCAGCAGCCAAGTCGGGAGTTCTAGCACAGATACGCAGTATTTT
NA medium-sized TRBJ2-2 TRBV20-1 CSARDGARGTGELFF TGCAGTGCTAGAGACGGGGCGCGGGGCACCGGGGAGCTGTTTTTT
TRBD1 medium-sized TRBJ1-1 TRBV11-2 CASSFLPGQTTEAFF TGTGCCAGCAGCTTCCTCCCGGGACAGACAACTGAAGCTTTCTTT
NA many TRBJ2-1 TRBV29-1 CSVEIDGTSYYYNEQFF TGCAGCGTTGAAATTGATGGGACAAGTTATTACTACAATGAGCAGTTCTTC
NA many TRBJ1-5 TRBV7-8 CASSLVQGGQPQHF TGTGCCAGCAGCTTAGTACAGGGTGGTCAGCCCCAGCATTTT
NA large TRBJ1-1 TRBV5-4 CASMVKMGRGNTEAFF TGTGCCAGCATGGTCAAAATGGGTCGGGGGAACACTGAAGCTTTCTTT
NA medium-sized TRBJ2-7 TRBV27 CASSHGRGYEQYF TGTGCCAGCAGCCACGGACGAGGCTACGAGCAGTACTTC
NA few TRBJ1-4 TRBV12-3/TRBV12-4 CASSLGVGPDEKLFF TGTGCCAGCAGTTTAGGGGTCGGGCCGGATGAAAAACTGTTTTTT
NA many TRBJ1-5 TRBV28 CASSPRLGPTQPQHF TGTGCCAGCAGTCCCAGGCTGGGGCCAACTCAGCCCCAGCATTTT
NA medium-sized TRBJ1-3 TRBV5-6 CASSLVAGFGNTIYF TGTGCCAGCAGCCTGGTTGCGGGCTTCGGAAACACCATATATTTT
NA many TRBJ2-7 TRBV28 CASTETGPSYEQYF TGTGCCAGCACCGAGACAGGACCTTCCTACGAGCAGTACTTC
NA many TRBJ2-7 TRBV6-6 CASSSVRGGEQYF TGTGCCAGCAGTTCCGTCAGGGGGGGGGAGCAGTACTTC
NA medium-sized TRBJ1-2 TRBV6-5 CASIGVGNYGYTF TGTGCCAGCATTGGGGTGGGCAACTATGGCTACACCTTC
TRBD2 medium-sized TRBJ2-1 TRBV6-1 CASSVLAGAYNEQFF TGTGCCAGCAGTGTCCTAGCGGGGGCCTACAATGAGCAGTTCTTC
NA large TRBJ1-1 TRBV12-3/TRBV12-4 CASSLRQLNTEAFF TGTGCCAGCAGTTTAAGGCAGCTGAACACTGAAGCTTTCTTT
NA medium-sized TRBJ1-6 TRBV10-3 CATQGADYNSPLHF TGTGCCACCCAAGGGGCAGACTATAATTCACCCCTCCACTTT
TRBD2 medium-sized TRBJ2-3 TRBV5-1 CASSLFSGSRTDTQYF TGCGCCAGCAGCTTGTTTAGCGGGAGTCGCACAGATACGCAGTATTTT
TRBD2 medium-sized TRBJ2-2 TRBV7-8 CASSPYRALAGGRTGELFF TGTGCCAGCAGCCCCTATCGCGCCCTAGCGGGGGGGCGGACCGGGGAGCTGTTTTTT
NA medium-sized TRBJ1-2 TRBV20-1 CSARQFLPPYGYTF TGCAGTGCTAGACAGTTTTTACCCCCGTATGGCTACACCTTC
TRBD1 many TRBJ2-5 TRBV10-3 CAVGTVVETQYF TGTGCCGTTGGGACAGTTGTGGAGACCCAGTACTTC
NA medium-sized TRBJ1-5 TRBV7-2 CASSLRQVPNQPQHF TGTGCCAGCAGCTTACGACAGGTTCCCAATCAGCCCCAGCATTTT
TRBD1 medium-sized TRBJ1-6 TRBV6-5 CASSYGGQGYSPLHF TGTGCCAGCAGTTACGGGGGACAGGGATATTCACCCCTCCACTTT
NA medium-sized TRBJ1-6 TRBV7-2 CASSPGGGDSPLHF TGTGCCAGCAGCCCCGGCGGGGGGGATTCACCCCTCCACTTT
NA many TRBJ2-5 TRBV5-1 CASSTGLEETQYF TGCGCCAGCAGCACCGGGCTGGAGGAGACCCAGTACTTC
NA NA TRBJ1-3 TRBV20-1 CSARDLRPRDRGNTIYF TGCAGTGCTAGAGATCTACGCCCTCGGGACCGGGGAAACACCATATATTTT
NA medium-sized TRBJ1-2 TRBV5-5 CASSLPAIGETYGYTF TGTGCCAGCAGCTTGCCGGCTATTGGGGAAACCTATGGCTACACCTTC
NA medium-sized TRBJ2-5 TRBV3-1 CASSQAGYETQYF TGTGCCAGCAGCCAAGCAGGCTACGAGACCCAGTACTTC
NA medium-sized TRBJ2-7 TRBV4-2 CASSHESDSSYEQYF TGTGCCAGCAGCCACGAATCGGACAGCTCCTACGAGCAGTACTTC
NA medium-sized TRBJ1-5 TRBV3-1 CASSQGNQPQHF TGTGCCAGCAGCCAAGGTAATCAGCCCCAGCATTTT
TRBD2 medium-sized TRBJ2-3 TRBV10-3 CASTSGGVLDTQYF TGTGCCAGCACTAGCGGGGGGGTTTTGGATACGCAGTATTTT
TRBD1 medium-sized TRBJ2-2 TRBV5-1 CASSLTYPTGTGELFF TGCGCCAGCAGCTTGACCTACCCGACAGGGACCGGGGAGCTGTTTTTT
NA many TRBJ2-2 TRBV5-4 CASRQGITGELFF TGTGCGAGTCGTCAGGGGATCACCGGGGAGCTGTTTTTT
NA few TRBJ2-5 TRBV6-1 CASRDLETQYF TGTGCCAGCAGGGATTTAGAGACCCAGTACTTC
NA medium-sized TRBJ1-4 TRBV4-2 CASSQVEGEKLFF TGTGCCAGCAGCCAAGTAGAGGGGGAAAAACTGTTTTTT
TRBD2 many TRBJ2-2 TRBV7-2 CASSTSGGAGELFF TGTGCCAGCAGCACATCCGGGGGGGCCGGGGAGCTGTTTTTT
NA medium-sized TRBJ1-5 TRBV29-1 CSVTQGGDQPQHF TGCAGCGTCACACAGGGTGGGGATCAGCCCCAGCATTTT
TRBD2 medium-sized TRBJ2-3 TRBV4-2 CASSPSTSGGADTQYF TGTGCCAGCAGCCCCTCCACCAGCGGGGGGGCAGATACGCAGTATTTT
TRBD2 many TRBJ2-3 TRBV20-1 CSARDAGGPPQYF TGCAGTGCTAGGGATGCGGGGGGCCCCCCGCAGTATTTT
TRBD1 medium-sized TRBJ1-5 TRBV28 CASSSIQGSQPQHF TGTGCCAGCAGTTCAATACAGGGGTCTCAGCCCCAGCATTTT